These T cell receptor beta chains were read from a single sample in a study of CD8 T cells in ankylosing spondylitis. Via MiXCR, TCRdb re-called the 5' RACE reads, giving one row per CDR3 protein. Of roughly 230,000 distinct CDR3 sequences in the sample, over 7% were seen once. Material: blood, either unsorted or a sorted T cell fraction (not recorded which). These receptor sequences come from a female donor with ankylosing spondylitis or in good health (not recorded which). The CDR3 runs from the conserved cysteine through the conserved F or W. The D gene is left open where the match is weak. Not all rows give a size; the values are once, few, many and, for expanded clones, a class.

CDR3 DNA: TGTGCCAGCAGCTTGGAAACGTCCAGGGGACCCTACGAGCAGTACTTC
CDR3 protein: CASSLETSRGPYEQYF
V gene: TRBV5-6
J gene: TRBJ2-7
clone size: many
D gene: NA

CDR3 DNA: TGCAGTGCTATGGGGGGGAGCGGGAAGCAGTACTTC
CDR3 protein: CSAMGGSGKQYF
V gene: TRBV20-1
J gene: TRBJ2-7
clone size: many
D gene: TRBD2

CDR3 DNA: TGTGCCAGCAGTTTTGGGGGGAGAGGCTCCTACAATGAGCAGTTCTTC
CDR3 protein: CASSFGGRGSYNEQFF
V gene: TRBV28
J gene: TRBJ2-1
clone size: many
D gene: NA

CDR3 DNA: TGTGCCAGCAGCTTATCCTCGGCGGGGGGGGAAGAGACCCAGTACTTC
CDR3 protein: CASSLSSAGGEETQYF
V gene: TRBV7-2
J gene: TRBJ2-5
clone size: few
D gene: TRBD2

CDR3 DNA: TGTGCCAGCAGCTCAGGACAGGGGACATGGGAAAAACTGTTTTTT
CDR3 protein: CASSSGQGTWEKLFF
V gene: TRBV7-2
J gene: TRBJ1-4
clone size: many
D gene: TRBD1

CDR3 DNA: TGTGCCATCAGTGATCCGGGACTAGCGGGGTACAATGAGCAGTTCTTC
CDR3 protein: CAISDPGLAGYNEQFF
V gene: TRBV10-3
J gene: TRBJ2-1
clone size: many
D gene: TRBD2

CDR3 DNA: TGTGCCAGTAGTATAGAAATGGCCACTGAAGCTTTCTTT
CDR3 protein: CASSIEMATEAFF
V gene: TRBV19
J gene: TRBJ1-1
clone size: many
D gene: NA

CDR3 DNA: TGTGCCAGCATCTCCGGGACAGGGGTTGAGACTAATGAAAAACTGTTTTTT
CDR3 protein: CASISGTGVETNEKLFF
V gene: TRBV6-1
J gene: TRBJ1-4
clone size: many
D gene: TRBD1

CDR3 DNA: TGTGCCAGCAGCTTGGGGGACAATGTGGAGACCCAGTACTTC
CDR3 protein: CASSLGDNVETQYF
V gene: TRBV5-6
J gene: TRBJ2-5
clone size: NA
D gene: NA

CDR3 DNA: TGTGCCAGCAGCCCCAGGGCCGTAAGTGAGCAGTTCTTC
CDR3 protein: CASSPRAVSEQFF
V gene: TRBV6-1
J gene: TRBJ2-1
clone size: many
D gene: NA

CDR3 DNA: TGTGCCAGCAGTCGTACTAGCGGGGGCTCCTACAATGAGCAGTTCTTC
CDR3 protein: CASSRTSGGSYNEQFF
V gene: TRBV7-2
J gene: TRBJ2-1
clone size: NA
D gene: TRBD2

CDR3 DNA: TGTGCCAGCAGCCCAGGTGCAGGTGGGGCCTACGAGCAGTACTTC
CDR3 protein: CASSPGAGGAYEQYF
V gene: TRBV7-9
J gene: TRBJ2-7
clone size: NA
D gene: NA

CDR3 DNA: TGTGCCAGCAGTTGGGGGCGTCGAGGGAACACTGAAGCTTTCTTT
CDR3 protein: CASSWGRRGNTEAFF
V gene: TRBV6-5
J gene: TRBJ1-1
clone size: many
D gene: NA

CDR3 DNA: TGCGCCAGCAGCTCTCCCGGGACACCGCCCCGAGAGACCCAGTACTTC
CDR3 protein: CASSSPGTPPRETQYF
V gene: TRBV5-1
J gene: TRBJ2-5
clone size: many
D gene: NA